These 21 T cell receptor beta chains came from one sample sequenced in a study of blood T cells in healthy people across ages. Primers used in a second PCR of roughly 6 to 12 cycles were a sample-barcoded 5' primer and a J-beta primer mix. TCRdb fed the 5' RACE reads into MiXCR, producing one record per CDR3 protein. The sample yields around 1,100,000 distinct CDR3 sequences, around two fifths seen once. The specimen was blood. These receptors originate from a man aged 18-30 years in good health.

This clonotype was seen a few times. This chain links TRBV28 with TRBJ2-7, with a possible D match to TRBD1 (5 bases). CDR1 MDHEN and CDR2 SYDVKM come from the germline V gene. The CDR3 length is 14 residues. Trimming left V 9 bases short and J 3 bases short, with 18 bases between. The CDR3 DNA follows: TGTGCCAGTAGAAGTCAGGGCCTGTTCTACGAGCAGTACTTC. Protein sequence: CASRSQGLFYEQYF.

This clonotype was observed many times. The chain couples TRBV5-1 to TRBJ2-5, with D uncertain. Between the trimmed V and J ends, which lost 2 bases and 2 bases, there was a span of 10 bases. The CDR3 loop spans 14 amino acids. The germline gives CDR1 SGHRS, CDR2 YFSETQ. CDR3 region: CASSFSGNQETQYF. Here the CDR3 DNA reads TGCGCCAGCAGCTTCTCAGGAAATCAAGAGACCCAGTACTTC.

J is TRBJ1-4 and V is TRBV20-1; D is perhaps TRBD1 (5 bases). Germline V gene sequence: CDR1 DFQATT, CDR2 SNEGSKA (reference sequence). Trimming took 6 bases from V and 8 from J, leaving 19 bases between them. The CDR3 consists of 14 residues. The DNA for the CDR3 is TGCAGTGCCCGAACGGGACCCTCGAGGGAAAAACTGTTTTTT. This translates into CSARTGPSREKLFF.

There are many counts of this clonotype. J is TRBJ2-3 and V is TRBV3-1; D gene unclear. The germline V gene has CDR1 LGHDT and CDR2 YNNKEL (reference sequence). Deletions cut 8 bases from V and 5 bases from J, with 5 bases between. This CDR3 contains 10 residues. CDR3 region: CASEGDTQYF. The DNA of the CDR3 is TGTGCCAGCGAAGGAGATACGCAGTATTTT.

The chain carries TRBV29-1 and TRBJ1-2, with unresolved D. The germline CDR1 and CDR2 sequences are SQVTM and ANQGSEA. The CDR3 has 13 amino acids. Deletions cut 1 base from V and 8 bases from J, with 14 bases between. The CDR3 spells CSVEGRMGRGYTF. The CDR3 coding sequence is TGCAGCGTTGAAGGCAGGATGGGAAGAGGCTACACCTTC.

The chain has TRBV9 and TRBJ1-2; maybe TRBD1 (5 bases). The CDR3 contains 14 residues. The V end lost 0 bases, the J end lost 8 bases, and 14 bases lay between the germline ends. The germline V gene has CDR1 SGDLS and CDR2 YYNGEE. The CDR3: CASSVGGSLMGYTF. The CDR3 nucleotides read TGTGCCAGCAGCGTAGGGGGGTCCCTGATGGGCTACACCTTC.

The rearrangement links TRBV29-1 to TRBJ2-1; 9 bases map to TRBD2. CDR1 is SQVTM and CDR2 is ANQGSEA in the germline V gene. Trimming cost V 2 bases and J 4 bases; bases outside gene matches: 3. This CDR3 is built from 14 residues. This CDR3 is CSVEPTSGYNEQFF. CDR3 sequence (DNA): TGCAGCGTTGAACCGACTAGCGGTTACAATGAGCAGTTCTTC.

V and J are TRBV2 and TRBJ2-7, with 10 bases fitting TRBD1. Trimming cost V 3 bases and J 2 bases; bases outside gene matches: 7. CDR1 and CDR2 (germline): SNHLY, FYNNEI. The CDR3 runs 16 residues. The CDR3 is CASSEDGTGVAYEQYF. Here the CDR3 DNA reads TGTGCCAGCAGTGAGGATGGGACAGGGGTGGCCTACGAGCAGTACTTC.

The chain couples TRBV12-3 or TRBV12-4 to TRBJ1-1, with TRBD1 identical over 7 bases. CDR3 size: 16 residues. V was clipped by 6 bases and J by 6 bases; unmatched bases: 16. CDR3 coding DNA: TGTGCCAGCAGCGTATCGCCGACAGGGAGGAGTTCTGAAGCTTTCTTT. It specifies CASSVSPTGRSSEAFF.

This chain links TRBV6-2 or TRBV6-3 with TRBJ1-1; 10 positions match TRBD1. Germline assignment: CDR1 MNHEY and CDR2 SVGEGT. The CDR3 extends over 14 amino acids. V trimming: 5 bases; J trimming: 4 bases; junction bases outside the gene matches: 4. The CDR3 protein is CASSPDRGLTEAFF. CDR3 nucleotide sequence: TGTGCCAGCAGTCCTGACAGGGGGCTCACTGAAGCTTTCTTT.

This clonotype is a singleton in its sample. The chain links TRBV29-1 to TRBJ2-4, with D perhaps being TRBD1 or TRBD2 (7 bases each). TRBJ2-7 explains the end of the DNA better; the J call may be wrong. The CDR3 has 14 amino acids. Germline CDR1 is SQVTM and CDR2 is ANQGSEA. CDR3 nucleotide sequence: TGCAGCGTTTACGACAGGGAGGGCGGCTACGAGCAGTACTTC. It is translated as CSVYDREGGYEQYF.

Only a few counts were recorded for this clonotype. The CDR3 reads CSAYLRDRVFRGAYEQYF. The CDR3 DNA follows: TGCAGTGCCTATCTCCGGGACAGAGTTTTTCGAGGAGCCTACGAGCAGTACTTC. This chain connects TRBV20-1 to TRBJ2-7, with 7 bases identical to TRBD1. This CDR3 is 18 amino acids long. Germline CDR1 is DFQATT and CDR2 is SNEGSKA (reference sequence). V dropped 6 bases and J dropped 2; count of bases not matched to a gene: 22.

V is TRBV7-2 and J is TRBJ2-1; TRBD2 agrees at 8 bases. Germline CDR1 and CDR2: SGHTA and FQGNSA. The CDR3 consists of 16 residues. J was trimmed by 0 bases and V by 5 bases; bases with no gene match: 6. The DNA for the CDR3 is TGTGCCAGCAGCGCATACGGGAGGGTCTCCTACAATGAGCAGTTCTTC. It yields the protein CASSAYGRVSYNEQFF.

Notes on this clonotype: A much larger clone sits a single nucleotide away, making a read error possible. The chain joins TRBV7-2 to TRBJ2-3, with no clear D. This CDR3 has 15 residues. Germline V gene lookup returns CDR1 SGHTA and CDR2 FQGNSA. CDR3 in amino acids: CAGSLVGQSTDTQYF. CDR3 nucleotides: TGTGCCGGCAGCCTCGTCGGCCAGAGCACAGATACGCAGTATTTT. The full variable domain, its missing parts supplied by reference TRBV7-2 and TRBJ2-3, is GAGVSQSPSNKVTEKGKDVELRCDPISGHTALYWYRQSLGQGLEFLIYFQGNSAPDKSGLPSDRFSAERTGGSVSTLTIQRTQQEDSAVYLCAGSLVGQSTDTQYFGPGTRLTVL.

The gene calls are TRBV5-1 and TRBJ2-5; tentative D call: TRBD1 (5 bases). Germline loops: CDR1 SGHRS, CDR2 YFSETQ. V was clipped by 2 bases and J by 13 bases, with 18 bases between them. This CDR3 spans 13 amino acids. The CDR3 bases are TGCGCCAGCAGCTTTGGCAGTGAGGACATTCGGTACTTC. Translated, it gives CASSFGSEDIRYF.

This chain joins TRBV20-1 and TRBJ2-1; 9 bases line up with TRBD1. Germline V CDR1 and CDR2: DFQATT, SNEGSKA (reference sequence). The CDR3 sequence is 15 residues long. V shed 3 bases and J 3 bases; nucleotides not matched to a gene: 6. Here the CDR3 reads CSASGQGPNYNEQFF. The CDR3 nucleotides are TGCAGTGCTAGCGGACAGGGGCCCAACTACAATGAGCAGTTCTTC.

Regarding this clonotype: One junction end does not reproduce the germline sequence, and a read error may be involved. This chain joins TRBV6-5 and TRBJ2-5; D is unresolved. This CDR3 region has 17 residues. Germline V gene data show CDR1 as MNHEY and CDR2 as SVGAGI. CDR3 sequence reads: CTSSSLTLRQAQETQYF. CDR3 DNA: TGTACCAGCAGTTCACTTACCCTCAGACAAGCTCAAGAGACCCAGTACTTC.

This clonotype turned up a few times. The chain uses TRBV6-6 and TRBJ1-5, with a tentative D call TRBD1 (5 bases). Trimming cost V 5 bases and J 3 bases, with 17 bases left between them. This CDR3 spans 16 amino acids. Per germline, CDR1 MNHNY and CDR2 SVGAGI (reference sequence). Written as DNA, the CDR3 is TGTGCCAGCAGTCCCTCGGGAGGGGCCCTCAATCAGCCCCAGCATTTT. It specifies CASSPSGGALNQPQHF.

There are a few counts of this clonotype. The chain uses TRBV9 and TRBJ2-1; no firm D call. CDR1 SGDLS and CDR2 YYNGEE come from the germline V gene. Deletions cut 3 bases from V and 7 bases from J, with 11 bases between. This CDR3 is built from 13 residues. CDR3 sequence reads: CASSAPASNEQFF. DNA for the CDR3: TGTGCCAGCAGCGCCCCGGCAAGTAATGAGCAGTTCTTC.

The CDR3: CASSPREGGGYNEQFF. The CDR3 DNA sequence: TGTGCCAGCAGCCCGAGGGAGGGGGGAGGGTACAATGAGCAGTTCTTC. The J gene is TRBJ2-1, the V gene TRBV9, with TRBD2 as a possible D gene (7 bases). This CDR3 comprises 16 residues. V was pared by 4 bases and J by 4 bases, with 18 bases between. Germline V gives CDR1 SGDLS, CDR2 YYNGEE.

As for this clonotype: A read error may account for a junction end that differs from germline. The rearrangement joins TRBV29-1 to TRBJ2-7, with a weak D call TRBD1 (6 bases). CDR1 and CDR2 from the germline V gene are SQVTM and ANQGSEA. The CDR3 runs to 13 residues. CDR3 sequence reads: CGVQEGGSYEQYF. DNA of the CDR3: TGCGGCGTCCAAGAAGGGGGCTCCTACGAGCAGTACTTC.